The sequence of this TCR beta chain was determined in a study of blood T cell repertoires in COVID-19. Study overall: Sources were T cells, B-cell-depleted T cells, or PBMCs; the material itself was cDNA or gDNA.

The study recruited people aged about 18 to 89 years across more than 20 US areas. Self-reported history from a screening survey and questionnaire set each donor's cohort. Per germline, CDR1 ENHRY and CDR2 SYGVKD. The junction had 11 bases not matched to a gene; V was cut back by 11 bases and J by 5 bases. CDR3 length: 15 amino acids. Profiling relied on immunoSEQ multiplex PCR, and the TCRdb table lists in-frame clones only, not all of them. Of 380,000 or so clones in the sample, roughly 88% were seen once. This sequence joins TRBV10-3 and TRBJ2-3; 12 positions agree with TRBD1. The receptor's source is a woman aged 40 to 55 with acute COVID-19. Sequenced input: PBMCs or T cells enriched from blood (not recorded which). The CDR3 DNA follows: TGTGCCTCGTACCCGGGACAGGGGGCCGTAGATACGCAGTATTTT. This gives the protein CASYPGQGAVDTQYF.